These 5 T cell receptor beta chains were sequenced from one sample in a study of post-analysis software for immune sequencing data (dated by TCRdb to 2013 to 2016). What the study reported, not specific to this receptor: Several TRBV segments, including TRBV5-6, TRBV5-1 and TRBV20-1, were significantly more frequent in patients than controls.

Their target antigens are unknown. Receptor libraries were prepared by PCR. Sequenced using an Illumina HiSeq 2500. Unique molecular identifiers were incorporated into TCR beta cDNA libraries to reduce PCR and sequencing biases. TCRdb reprocessing: public reads trimmed at Q25 with fastp, clones called with MiXCR, in-frame beta chains kept. Every distinct CDR3 protein forms one entry, paired with its most common genes and DNA. Here the sample has fewer than 850,000 distinct CDR3 sequences; roughly 29% occur a single time. Clones ranked in the top ten supply roughly 0.57% of the sample. Sample: blood. The receptors shown here come from a girl under 18 with multiple sclerosis.

The CDR3 is CSASHREEETQYF. For the CDR3, the DNA is TGCAGTGCATCCCATAGAGAGGAAGAGACCCAGTACTTC. The rearrangement links TRBV20-1 to TRBJ2-5, with D unresolved. The CDR3 contains 13 residues. V lost 6 bases and J lost 3, with 14 bases in between. Germline V gene sequence: CDR1 DFQATT, CDR2 SNEGSKA (reference sequence).

In nucleotides, the CDR3 is TGTGCCAGCAGCCAAGGGTGGAACGAGCAGTACTTC. This codes for CASSQGWNEQYF. The genes are TRBV3-1 and TRBJ2-7, with no clear D. CDR1 LGHDT and CDR2 YNNKEL come from the germline V gene (reference sequence). The CDR3 length is 12 residues. The V end lost 1 base, the J end lost 5 bases, and 6 bases lay between the germline ends.

The chain employs TRBV6-5 and TRBJ1-2; D gene unclear. The V end lost 6 bases, the J end lost 8 bases, and 19 bases lay between the germline ends. Germline CDR1 is MNHEY and CDR2 is SVGAGI. The CDR3 length is 14 residues. In DNA form, the CDR3 reads TGTGCCAGCAGCCCCCTGGGGTACCGGACCGGCTACACCTTC. It specifies CASSPLGYRTGYTF.

This clonotype was seen a few times. The chain couples TRBV14 to TRBJ2-4; D possibly uses TRBD1 or TRBD2 (6 bases each). CDR3 length: 16 residues. CDR1 is SGHDN and CDR2 is FVKESK in the germline V gene. Trimming left V 1 base short and J 7 bases short, with 17 bases between. The CDR3 loop reads CASSQVAGGAGNIQYF. CDR3 DNA sequence: TGTGCCAGCAGCCAAGTGGCTGGGGGCGCGGGGAACATTCAGTACTTC.

The chain joins TRBV7-9 to TRBJ2-7, with TRBD1 matching 8 bases. Per the germline V gene, CDR1 is SEHNR and CDR2 is FQNEAQ (reference sequence). V was clipped by 0 bases and J by 2 bases; unmatched bases: 6. This CDR3 has 16 amino acids. CDR3 protein: CASSLARTGIAYEQYF. CDR3 coding DNA: TGTGCCAGCAGCTTAGCGAGGACAGGGATAGCCTACGAGCAGTACTTC.